Shown below are 12 T cell receptor beta chains from a single sample sequenced in a study of T-cell memory formation after mild COVID-19. One entry per CDR3 protein, called by TCRdb with MiXCR from the 5' RACE reads. Of approximately 400,000 distinct CDR3 sequences in the sample, 20% to 25% were seen once. Material for sequencing was PBMCs or a T cell subset sorted from them (not recorded which). The source of these receptors is an adult woman who had mild COVID-19 (a few samples of this study predate the infection). Cell type and time point are not known.

This clonotype occurred a few times. The V gene is TRBV29-1, the J gene TRBJ2-3, with 7 nucleotides matching TRBD1. The germline CDR1 and CDR2 sequences are SQVTM and ANQGSEA. The CDR3 is made up of 12 amino acids. Trimming removed 5 bases from V and 4 bases from J; junction bases left unmatched: 3. The CDR3 here is CSVRQGPDTQYF. The CDR3 DNA reads as TGCAGCGTTAGACAGGGACCAGATACGCAGTATTTT.

This clonotype was found a few times. The chain has TRBV28 and TRBJ2-7, with TRBD2 matching over 8 bases. The CDR3 covers 15 residues. With V trimmed by 6 bases and J by 3 bases, 10 bases remained unmatched. Germline CDR1 is MDHEN and CDR2 is SYDVKM. CDR3 sequence reads: CASSSAGGANYEQYF. The CDR3 region has the DNA TGTGCCAGCAGCTCTGCGGGGGGCGCGAACTACGAGCAGTACTTC.

The gene calls are TRBV5-8 and TRBJ1-4; weak D call: TRBD1 (5 bases). The germline V and J ends were trimmed by 1 base and 7 bases, with 8 bases remaining between them. CDR1 is SGHTS, CDR2 YDEGEE, per germline. The length of the CDR3 is 13 residues. CDR3 coding DNA: TGTGCCAGCAGCTTGCTAGGGGTTGAAAAACTGTTTTTT. This translates into CASSLLGVEKLFF.

In its sample, this clonotype was seen many times. The chain links TRBV7-3 to TRBJ1-1; TRBD1 agrees at 7 bases. Germline V gene data show CDR1 as SGHTA and CDR2 as FQGTGA. This CDR3 is 13 amino acids long. The ends lost 5 bases at V and 7 bases at J; junction bases unmatched: 7. The CDR3 loop reads CASSPGQVHEAFF. The CDR3 DNA follows: TGTGCCAGCAGCCCCGGACAGGTTCATGAAGCTTTCTTT.

The V gene is TRBV5-1, the J gene TRBJ2-7; a possible D gene is TRBD1 (5 bases). In germline, CDR1 is SGHRS, CDR2 YFSETQ. The CDR3 spans 15 residues. Trimming took 2 bases from V and 4 from J, leaving 16 bases between them. CDR3 protein: CASSFARANNYEQYF. The CDR3 nucleotides are TGCGCCAGCAGCTTCGCCAGGGCCAATAATTACGAGCAGTACTTC. Combining the CDR3 with reference TRBV5-1 and TRBJ2-7 gives the whole variable domain KAGVTQTPRYLIKTRGQQVTLSCSPISGHRSVSWYQQTPGQGLQFLFEYFSETQRNKGNFPGRFSGRQFSNSRSEMNVSTLELGDSALYLCASSFARANNYEQYFGPGTRLTVT.

This clonotype occurred a few times. The rearrangement joins TRBV9 to TRBJ1-1; no clear D gene. The CDR3 extends over 12 amino acids. V was clipped by 3 bases and J by 1 base, with 4 bases between them. Per germline, CDR1 SGDLS and CDR2 YYNGEE. The DNA of the CDR3 is TGTGCCAGCAGCGCCTCGAACACTGAAGCTTTCTTT. This encodes CASSASNTEAFF.

The J gene is TRBJ2-1, the V gene TRBV24-1, with 7 bases matching TRBD1. Trimming took 5 bases from V and 3 from J; bases not matched to a gene: 6. In germline, CDR1 is KGHDR, CDR2 SFDVKD. The CDR3 length is 15 residues. CDR3 bases: TGTGCCACCAGTGGAGGCGACAGGGTCTACAATGAGCAGTTCTTC. Translating it yields CATSGGDRVYNEQFF.

This clonotype was observed a handful of times. This chain joins TRBV20-1 and TRBJ2-7; 9 bases match TRBD1. In germline, CDR1 is DFQATT, CDR2 SNEGSKA (reference sequence). Trimming took 1 base from V and 3 from J; bases not matched to a gene: 4. The CDR3 sequence is 14 residues long. CDR3 sequence: CSARGQGGYYEQYF. CDR3 DNA: TGCAGTGCTAGAGGACAGGGGGGTTACTACGAGCAGTACTTC.

The rearrangement links TRBV5-1 to TRBJ2-5, with 9 bases fitting TRBD2. V was clipped by 0 bases and J by 2 bases; unmatched bases: 2. This CDR3 has 15 amino acids. Germline CDR1 reads SGHRS; CDR2 reads YFSETQ. CDR3 protein: CASSLVTSGQETQYF. CDR3 coding DNA: TGCGCCAGCAGCTTGGTAACTAGCGGGCAAGAGACCCAGTACTTC.

This clonotype was seen a handful of times. The chain is built from TRBV4-3 and TRBJ2-5, with TRBD1 matching 8 bases. The CDR3 length is 13 residues. CDR1 is LGHNA, CDR2 YSLEER, per germline. J was trimmed by 6 bases and V by 3 bases; bases with no gene match: 3. In nucleotides, the CDR3 is TGCGCCAGCAGCCAGGACAGGGACCAGACCCAGTACTTC. Translating gives CASSQDRDQTQYF.

J is TRBJ2-7 and V is TRBV3-1; 9 bases fit TRBD2. The CDR3 has 15 amino acids. CDR1 LGHDT and CDR2 YNNKEL come from the germline V gene (reference sequence). With 0 bases clipped from V and 7 bases from J, the junction kept 7 bases outside the gene matches. CDR3 in amino acids: CASSQESSGAGEQYF. The CDR3 bases are TGTGCCAGCAGCCAAGAATCTAGCGGGGCGGGGGAGCAGTACTTC.

The chain uses TRBV9 and TRBJ2-1, with a tentative D call TRBD2 (5 bases). V was shortened by 0 bases and J by 14 bases, with 18 bases between the two germline ends. The germline V gene encodes CDR1 SGDLS and CDR2 YYNGEE. This CDR3 is 14 amino acids long. The CDR3, as DNA: TGTGCCAGCAGCGTAGCGGACGAAGGGAGTCCGGAGTTCTTC. Translating it yields CASSVADEGSPEFF.